These 23 T cell receptor beta chains originate from one sample sequenced in a study of T cells in Graves' hyperthyroidism and ophthalmopathy. Amplified regions were TCR beta CDR3 sequences from RNA transcripts. During a first-round RT-PCR of the TCR CDR3, the HTBI primer set was used. One entry per CDR3 protein, called by TCRdb with MiXCR from the multiplex PCR reads. The profile shows roughly 500,000 distinct CDR3 sequences, approximately 48% of them singletons. The sequenced sample consisted of peripheral blood or thyroid tissue (not recorded which). These receptors all come from an adult woman with Graves' disease, either hyperthyroidism or ophthalmopathy (not recorded which).

This clonotype was observed a few times. This chain links TRBV29-1 with TRBJ2-2, with a weak D call TRBD2 (6 bases). The CDR3 length is 15 residues. Germline lookup yields CDR1 SQVTM and CDR2 ANQGSEA. Between the trimmed V and J ends, which lost 4 bases and 0 bases, there was a span of 12 bases. The CDR3 bases are TGCAGCGTTGTCTGGACTACAGCGAACACCGGGGAGCTGTTTTTT. Residues: CSVVWTTANTGELFF.

The gene calls are TRBV11-2 and TRBJ2-2; possible D gene TRBD2, 6 bases. This CDR3 has 16 amino acids. From germline, CDR1 is SGHAT and CDR2 FQNNGV. V shed 5 bases and J shed 0 bases, with 13 bases lying between them. The CDR3 sequence is CASSIRLVSNTGELFF. The CDR3 coding sequence is TGTGCCAGCAGCATAAGACTAGTATCGAACACCGGGGAGCTGTTTTTT.

The genes are TRBV9 and TRBJ1-2, with D possibly being TRBD1 (6 bases). V lost 4 bases and J 4 bases, leaving 14 bases between the germline ends. The CDR3 is 14 residues long. Germline V gene lookup returns CDR1 SGDLS and CDR2 YYNGEE. CDR3 sequence: CASSKLTGSYGYTF. The CDR3 bases are TGTGCCAGCAGCAAACTTACAGGGAGCTATGGCTACACCTTC.

This chain joins TRBV25-1 and TRBJ2-7, with TRBD1 matching over 8 bases. The CDR3 sequence is 18 residues long. The germline V gene has CDR1 MGHDK and CDR2 SYGVNS. Losses at the gene ends were 4 bases for V and 5 bases for J; bases not matched to a gene: 19. CDR3 residues: CASSGRLAGGVLFHEQYF. CDR3 coding DNA: TGTGCCAGCAGTGGGCGGTTGGCAGGGGGCGTCCTTTTCCACGAGCAGTACTTC.

For the CDR3, the DNA is TGTGCCAGCAGCTTAGGGGGAGGGGGAACCACTGAAGCTTTCTTT. Protein product: CASSLGGGGTTEAFF. The chain is built from TRBV11-2 and TRBJ1-1; a weak D match, TRBD1 (6 bases). CDR1 SGHAT and CDR2 FQNNGV come from the germline V gene. This CDR3 has 15 residues. V shed 1 base and J shed 4 bases, with 13 bases lying between them.

A few counts support this clonotype. The chain carries TRBV25-1 and TRBJ2-7; D might be TRBD1 (6 bases). The germline gives CDR1 MGHDK, CDR2 SYGVNS. The CDR3 has 13 residues. Trimming pared 6 bases from V and 0 bases from J, leaving 9 bases between. CDR3 amino acids: CASRRTASYEQYF. The CDR3 coding sequence is TGTGCCAGCAGAAGGACAGCCTCCTACGAGCAGTACTTC.

Only a few counts were recorded for this clonotype. V and J are TRBV2 and TRBJ1-3; D is undetermined. The CDR3 covers 14 residues. Germline assignment: CDR1 SNHLY and CDR2 FYNNEI. With 7 bases removed from V and 1 base from J, the gap between germline ends came to 11 bases. CDR3 in DNA: TGTGCCAGCAACGTTCACCCATCTGGAAACACCATATATTTT. This sequence encodes CASNVHPSGNTIYF.

The CDR3 loop reads CASSYRRDKVGYTF. DNA of the CDR3: TGTGCCAGCAGTTACCGAAGGGACAAGGTTGGCTACACCTTC. The chain couples TRBV2 to TRBJ1-2; tentative D call: TRBD1 (6 bases). Germline V gene sequence: CDR1 SNHLY, CDR2 FYNNEI. CDR3 size: 14 residues. Trimming took off 5 bases at V and 7 bases at J, with 17 bases between the two ends. Drawing the rest from reference TRBV2 and TRBJ1-2, the complete variable domain is EPEVTQTPSHQVTQMGQEVILRCVPISNHLYFYWYRQILGQKVEFLVSFYNNEISEKSEIFDDQFSVERPDGSNFTLKIRSTKLEDSAMYFCASSYRRDKVGYTFGSGTRLTVV.

This clonotype appeared a few times. DNA for the CDR3: TGCGCCAGCAGCCAAGGAACAACTACTAATGAAAAACTGTTTTTT. This translates into CASSQGTTTNEKLFF. The chain carries TRBV4-3 and TRBJ1-4; D is uncertain. The CDR3 loop spans 15 amino acids. Germline CDR1 reads LGHNA; CDR2 reads YSLEER. V was shortened by 1 base and J by 2 bases, with 8 bases between the two germline ends.

Many counts were recorded for this clonotype. This chain joins TRBV2 and TRBJ1-1, with a possible D match to TRBD1 (6 bases). Looked up from germline, CDR1 is SNHLY and CDR2 is FYNNEI. This CDR3 region has 13 residues. Deletions cut 11 bases from V and 0 bases from J, with 13 bases between. The DNA of the CDR3 is TGTGCCGGGGGTGGGGACATGAACACTGAAGCTTTCTTT. It yields the protein CAGGGDMNTEAFF.

This chain links TRBV7-9 with TRBJ1-1, with D uncertain. The CDR3 length is 12 residues. V was shortened by 2 bases and J by 8 bases, with 9 bases between the two germline ends. Germline V gives CDR1 SEHNR, CDR2 FQNEAQ (reference sequence). CDR3 region: CASSLFLREAFF. CDR3 in DNA: TGTGCCAGCAGCTTATTCCTTCGAGAAGCTTTCTTT. Using reference TRBV7-9 and TRBJ1-1 for the parts outside the CDR3, the full variable domain is DTGVSQNPRHKITKRGQNVTFRCDPISEHNRLYWYRQTLGQGPEFLTYFQNEAQLEKSRLLSDRFSAERPKGSFSTLEIQRTEQGDSAMYLCASSLFLREAFFGQGTRLTVV.

This clonotype has a handful of counts. The V and J genes are TRBV29-1 and TRBJ1-5; a weak D match, TRBD1 (6 bases). This CDR3 has 13 residues. CDR1 SQVTM and CDR2 ANQGSEA come from the germline V gene. V lost 7 bases and J 7 bases, leaving 17 bases between the germline ends. The CDR3 bases are TGCAGCGGCGGGACGGGGAGGGGGCAGCCCCAGCATTTT. Amino acids: CSGGTGRGQPQHF.

This chain connects TRBV28 to TRBJ1-1; D is unclear. The CDR3 has 10 amino acids. V was trimmed by 5 bases and J by 10 bases, leaving 8 bases between them. Germline V gene data show CDR1 as MDHEN and CDR2 as SYDVKM. CDR3 amino acids: CASSQKGAFF. In DNA, the CDR3 is TGTGCCAGCAGTCAAAAGGGAGCTTTCTTT.

This clonotype was observed many times. The rearrangement links TRBV14 to TRBJ1-4; the D gene is possibly TRBD1 (5 bases). V was clipped by 4 bases and J by 6 bases, with 12 bases between them. Per the germline V gene, CDR1 is SGHDN and CDR2 is FVKESK. The CDR3 covers 14 residues. CDR3 amino acids: CASSPVGGYEKLFF. The CDR3 nucleotides are TGTGCCAGCAGCCCTGTGGGGGGGTATGAAAAACTGTTTTTT.

The chain links TRBV12-3 or TRBV12-4 to TRBJ1-5; possibly TRBD1 for D (6 bases). The length of the CDR3 is 12 residues. CDR3 sequence (DNA): TGTGCTAGTGGCCAGACAGGCGGGCCCCAGCATTTT. Encoded protein: CASGQTGGPQHF.

This clonotype has a count of ten or more. The rearrangement joins TRBV2 to TRBJ2-7, with D perhaps given as TRBD1 or TRBD2 (5 bases each). CDR1 and CDR2 from the germline V gene are SNHLY and FYNNEI. This CDR3 region has 14 residues. V shed 7 bases and J shed 0 bases, with 13 bases lying between them. CDR3 coding DNA: TGTGCCAGCACCCCCAGAGGGGCCTCCTACGAGCAGTACTTC. It yields the protein CASTPRGASYEQYF.

The rearrangement links TRBV25-1 to TRBJ2-7; maybe TRBD1 (6 bases). The CDR3 length is 14 residues. Trimming cost V 5 bases and J 4 bases, with 15 bases left between them. In germline, CDR1 is MGHDK, CDR2 SYGVNS. CDR3: CASSHPGALYEQYF. The CDR3 coding sequence is TGTGCCAGCAGTCATCCAGGGGCTCTATACGAGCAGTACTTC.

The DNA for the CDR3 is TGTGCCAGCAGCTTGAGACCCAGGGAAGATCAGCCCCAGCATTTT. This encodes CASSLRPREDQPQHF. V and J are TRBV7-2 and TRBJ1-5; possibly TRBD1 for D (5 bases). Trimming removed 3 bases at V and 5 bases at J, with 14 bases between. CDR3 length: 15 amino acids. The germline gives CDR1 SGHTA, CDR2 FQGNSA.

This clonotype was observed at least ten times. The V gene is TRBV20-1, the J gene TRBJ1-2; 7 nucleotides match TRBD1. Germline V CDR1 and CDR2: DFQATT, SNEGSKA (reference sequence). V shed 6 bases and J 5 bases; nucleotides not matched to a gene: 9. The CDR3 is made up of 13 amino acids. For the CDR3, the DNA is TGCAGTGCCCGACCCGGGACAGAGTATGGCTACACCTTC. Translating gives CSARPGTEYGYTF.

This sequence joins TRBV20-1 and TRBJ1-4, with TRBD1 matching 8 bases. The germline CDR1 and CDR2 sequences are DFQATT and SNEGSKA (reference sequence). This CDR3 comprises 14 residues. After removal of 2 bases from V and 4 bases from J, the junction contained 3 bases not matched to a gene. CDR3 coding DNA: TGCAGTGCTAGATGGGACAGGAGTAATGAAAAACTGTTTTTT. Encoded protein: CSARWDRSNEKLFF.

This rearrangement joins TRBV5-1 to TRBJ1-3; no clear D gene. With 0 bases removed from V and 7 bases from J, the gap between germline ends came to 8 bases. CDR1 is SGHRS and CDR2 is YFSETQ in the germline V gene. This CDR3 spans 13 amino acids. The chain's CDR3 is CASSLGAVNTIYF. In nucleotides, the CDR3 is TGCGCCAGCAGCTTGGGGGCGGTGAACACCATATATTTT.

This clonotype was seen at least ten times. The V gene is TRBV7-2, the J gene TRBJ2-7; no reliable D call. The CDR3 totals 14 residues. Germline lookup yields CDR1 SGHTA and CDR2 FQGNSA. V lost 2 bases to trimming and J lost 0 bases, with 8 bases between them. In DNA form, the CDR3 reads TGTGCCAGCAGCTTACTGACGGCCTCCTACGAGCAGTACTTC. It is translated as CASSLLTASYEQYF.

The chain recombines TRBV7-9 with TRBJ1-2, with 7 bases aligning to TRBD1. Germline values: CDR1 SEHNR, CDR2 FQNEAQ (reference sequence). The length of the CDR3 is 14 residues. Trimming cost V 0 bases and J 6 bases; bases outside gene matches: 4. The CDR3 spells CASSLAQGSHGYTF. The CDR3, as DNA: TGTGCCAGCAGCTTAGCACAGGGGAGCCATGGCTACACCTTC.